Listed here are 17 T cell receptor beta chains from one sample, sequenced in a study of blood T cells in healthy people across ages. Using a J-beta primer mix together with a sample-barcoded 5' primer, a second PCR was run for about 7 to 12 cycles. One entry per CDR3 protein results from TCRdb running MiXCR on the 5' RACE reads. The sample lists roughly 500,000 distinct CDR3 sequences, approximately 25% seen once, with roughly 20% in the top ten. The material sequenced was blood. These receptors all come from a woman between 65 and 79 years old in good health.

There are a few counts of this clonotype. The chain carries TRBV20-1 and TRBJ2-2; 15 nucleotides line up with TRBD2. Trimming at V came to 4 bases and at J to 3 bases, leaving 12 bases not matched to a gene. Per germline, CDR1 DFQATT and CDR2 SNEGSKA (reference sequence). The CDR3 covers 19 residues. This CDR3 reads CSATGSGTSGGKYTGELFF. The CDR3 nucleotides read TGCAGTGCTACAGGATCCGGGACTAGCGGGGGGAAGTACACCGGGGAGCTGTTTTTT.

The rearrangement joins TRBV2 to TRBJ2-2, with D tentatively TRBD1 (6 bases). Germline V lookup: CDR1 SNHLY, CDR2 FYNNEI. The CDR3 has 14 residues. Trimming left V 6 bases short and J 3 bases short, with 11 bases between. The CDR3 nucleotides read TGTGCCAGCAGAGGGGACATTCACACCGGGGAGCTGTTTTTT. Protein: CASRGDIHTGELFF.

A note on this clonotype: The junction and the germline gene differ at one end; a read error may be behind it. CDR3 amino acids: CVSSVGVGGETQYF. The CDR3 DNA sequence: TGTGTCAGCAGCGTAGGAGTAGGTGGGGAGACCCAGTACTTC. The chain has TRBV9 and TRBJ2-1; D not certain. Near its end, the DNA agrees better with TRBJ2-5, so the J call may be wrong. The CDR3 has 14 amino acids. Germline CDR1 reads SGDLS; CDR2 reads YYNGEE.

V gene TRBV9 combines with J gene TRBJ2-1, with D unresolved. V was cut by 4 bases and J by 2 bases, with 13 bases left in between. CDR3 length: 15 residues. CDR1 is SGDLS, CDR2 YYNGEE, per germline. Written as DNA, the CDR3 is TGTGCCAGCAGCCTTGGGCCGCAGACCTACAATGAGCAGTTCTTC. Translated, it gives CASSLGPQTYNEQFF.

This clonotype was counted only a few times. The V and J genes are TRBV5-1 and TRBJ1-4; 7 nucleotides line up with TRBD1. The ends lost 2 bases at V and 1 base at J; junction bases unmatched: 2. CDR3 length: 15 amino acids. The V gene's germline CDR1 is SGHRS and CDR2 YFSETQ. CDR3 loop: CASSFPGGTNEKLFF. The CDR3 coding sequence is TGCGCCAGCAGCTTCCCAGGGGGAACTAATGAAAAACTGTTTTTT.

This clonotype has only a few counts. This rearrangement joins TRBV20-1 to TRBJ2-5, with TRBD2 identical over 9 bases. CDR3 length: 16 residues. Germline trimming cut 0 bases from V and 4 bases from J; bases unmatched to any gene: 9. Germline CDR1 DFQATT, CDR2 SNEGSKA (reference sequence). CDR3 loop: CSARDPSGGTAETQYF. In DNA, the CDR3 is TGCAGTGCTAGAGATCCCAGCGGGGGGACGGCAGAGACCCAGTACTTC.

This sequence joins TRBV19 and TRBJ2-6; D is undetermined. The V and J ends lost 3 bases and 2 bases respectively, with 5 bases between them. The CDR3 runs to 14 residues. Germline CDR1 LNHDA, CDR2 SQIVND (reference sequence). This chain's CDR3 is CASSIQAGANVLTF. The CDR3, as DNA: TGTGCCAGTAGTATCCAAGCTGGGGCCAACGTCCTGACTTTC.

J is TRBJ2-3 and V is TRBV20-1; 10 bases fit TRBD1. Unmatched junction bases numbered 6, after V lost 1 base and J lost 2 bases. The CDR3 covers 16 residues. The germline gives CDR1 DFQATT, CDR2 SNEGSKA (reference sequence). This chain's CDR3 is CSARAHDRGLTDTQYF. In DNA, the CDR3 is TGCAGTGCTAGAGCCCATGACAGGGGGCTCACAGATACGCAGTATTTT.

The CDR3 region is CSASENTGELFF. Written as DNA, the CDR3 is TGCAGTGCTAGTGAAAACACCGGGGAGCTGTTTTTT. The rearrangement links TRBV20-1 to TRBJ2-2; D ambiguous. V lost 3 bases, J lost 2 bases, and 4 bases lay in between. CDR1 and CDR2 from the germline V gene are DFQATT and SNEGSKA (reference sequence). There are 12 residues in the CDR3.

As regards this clonotype: The junction and the germline gene differ at one end; a read error may be behind it. The V gene is TRBV6-5, the J gene TRBJ2-5; 9 bases map to TRBD2. CDR1 is MNHEY and CDR2 is SVGAGI in the germline V gene. There are 17 residues in the CDR3. CDR3 residues: CASSYSKLAGGLYEQHF. The CDR3 region has the DNA TGTGCCAGCAGTTACTCGAAGTTGGCGGGGGGGTTATACGAGCAGCACTTC.

V is TRBV6-5 and J is TRBJ2-7; 7 bases agree with TRBD2. V shed 5 bases and J 5 bases; nucleotides not matched to a gene: 9. Germline V gene sequence: CDR1 MNHEY, CDR2 SVGAGI. This CDR3 is built from 14 residues. The CDR3 nucleotides are TGTGCCAGCAGTCCCTGGGGAGGGGAGAACGAGCAGTACTTC. It is translated as CASSPWGGENEQYF.

The gene calls are TRBV7-2 and TRBJ2-3; D call uncertain. The ends were cut back, 0 bases at V and 2 bases at J, with 9 bases in the middle. The CDR3 consists of 15 residues. Germline V gene lookup returns CDR1 SGHTA and CDR2 FQGNSA. CDR3 amino acids: CASSLAMRLTDTQYF. The DNA for the CDR3 is TGTGCCAGCAGCTTAGCAATGAGGCTCACAGATACGCAGTATTTT.

V usage is TRBV4-3 and J usage is TRBJ2-1; D remains unclear. The CDR3 is made up of 16 amino acids. Germline V gives CDR1 LGHNA, CDR2 YSLEER. V was shortened by 0 bases and J by 0 bases, with 9 bases between the two germline ends. DNA of the CDR3: TGCGCCAGCAGCCAAGATGTAGGGCGCTCCTACAATGAGCAGTTCTTC. It codes for CASSQDVGRSYNEQFF.

This clonotype was counted between two and nine times. The rearrangement links TRBV19 to TRBJ1-1; 8 nucleotides agree with TRBD1. V was clipped by 5 bases and J by 4 bases; unmatched bases: 15. Germline CDR1 reads LNHDA; CDR2 reads SQIVND (reference sequence). The CDR3 is made up of 17 amino acids. In DNA form, the CDR3 reads TGTGCCAGTAGTGGCCAGGGGGCCCAAAAACTCGGCACTGAAGCTTTCTTT. The encoded protein is CASSGQGAQKLGTEAFF.

This clonotype was recorded a few times. The V call is TRBV7-8, the J call TRBJ2-1, with D perhaps TRBD1 or TRBD2 (5 bases each). CDR1 is SGHVS and CDR2 is FQNEAQ in the germline V gene. The CDR3 has 16 amino acids. Between the trimmed V and J ends, which lost 1 base and 6 bases, there was a span of 16 bases. As DNA, the CDR3 is TGTGCCAGCAGCTTAGGGGGCGCGGGTCTGGTCAATGAGCAGTTCTTC. Amino acid sequence: CASSLGGAGLVNEQFF.

In this sample, this clonotype turned up a few times. This sequence joins TRBV6-2 or TRBV6-3 and TRBJ1-2; D unclear. This CDR3 comprises 14 residues. CDR1 is MNHEY and CDR2 is SVGEGT in the germline V gene. Trimming cost V 6 bases and J 0 bases, with 11 bases left between them. In DNA form, the CDR3 reads TGTGCCAGCAGCAGCGGCAGGCCTAACTATGGCTACACCTTC. Translated, it gives CASSSGRPNYGYTF.

This chain links TRBV3-1 with TRBJ2-1; 10 positions match TRBD2. CDR3 length: 15 amino acids. Germline lookup yields CDR1 LGHDT and CDR2 YNNKEL (reference sequence). The trim removed 4 bases at V and 8 bases at J, leaving 8 bases unmatched. DNA of the CDR3: TGTGCCAGCAGCCCCCTTGCAGCGGGAGGGTATGAGCAGTTCTTC. The encoded protein is CASSPLAAGGYEQFF.